This entry lists 32 T cell receptor beta chains sequenced from one sample in a study of blood T cell repertoires in COVID-19. Some clones are missing from TCRdb's copy, which holds only in-frame ones; the method was immunoSEQ multiplex PCR. This sample carries a few hundred thousand clones, roughly 84% of them seen once, and the ten largest clones take 15% to 20%. The sequencing input was peripheral blood. Receptor source: a man aged 50 to 59 with COVID-19, enrolled during active disease.

This clone was observed a single time. J is TRBJ2-5 and V is TRBV12-3 or TRBV12-4; the D is unclear. Between the trimmed V and J ends, which lost 2 bases and 5 bases, there was a span of 9 bases. The CDR3 runs to 13 residues. In nucleotides, the CDR3 is TGTGCCAGCAGTTTAATTCTAGGTGAGACCCAGTACTTC. This codes for CASSLILGETQYF.

V and J are TRBV7-9 and TRBJ1-6; 7 bases align to TRBD1. CDR1 is SEHNR and CDR2 is FQNEAQ in the germline V gene (reference sequence). J gave up 5 bases and V 4 bases, and 5 bases lay outside the gene matches. The CDR3 consists of 15 residues. The CDR3 region is CASSSGQIDNSPLHF. In DNA, the CDR3 is TGTGCCAGCAGCTCGGGACAGATCGATAATTCACCCCTCCACTTT. Full variable domain (rest looked up from reference TRBV7-9 and TRBJ1-6): DTGVSQNPRHKITKRGQNVTFRCDPISEHNRLYWYRQTLGQGPEFLTYFQNEAQLEKSRLLSDRFSAERPKGSFSTLEIQRTEQGDSAMYLCASSSGQIDNSPLHFGNGTRLTVT.

The chain couples TRBV19 to TRBJ1-2; no definite D call. The CDR3 is made up of 14 amino acids. V lost 6 bases and J lost 4, with 15 bases in between. CDR1 LNHDA and CDR2 SQIVND come from the germline V gene (reference sequence). CDR3 nucleotide sequence: TGTGCCAGTAGATGGGGAGGCCAATCCTATGGCTACACCTTC. This translates into CASRWGGQSYGYTF.

The chain is built from TRBV24-1 and TRBJ2-1; D is ambiguous. Germline V CDR1 and CDR2: KGHDR, SFDVKD. The V end lost 5 bases, the J end lost 5 bases, and 15 bases lay between the germline ends. The length of the CDR3 is 15 residues. CDR3 amino acids: CATSVALGSNNEQFF. The DNA of the CDR3 is TGTGCCACCAGTGTGGCTCTAGGTAGTAACAATGAGCAGTTCTTC.

The V and J genes are TRBV7-9 and TRBJ2-5, with D unclear. Trimming removed 1 base at V and 2 bases at J, with 23 bases between. The CDR3 runs 19 residues. Germline V lookup: CDR1 SEHNR, CDR2 FQNEAQ (reference sequence). As DNA, the CDR3 is TGTGCCAGCAGCTTAGTAGTAGTAATCTCCCTAATCGGGCAAGAGACCCAGTACTTC. Its protein product is CASSLVVVISLIGQETQYF.

This clone came up a few times. V gene TRBV4-2 combines with J gene TRBJ2-2, with unresolved D. Trimming cost V 2 bases and J 2 bases, with 18 bases left between them. The V gene's germline CDR1 is LGHNA and CDR2 YNFKEQ. CDR3 length equals 18 residues. The CDR3 nucleotides read TGTGCCAGCAGCCAAAAGCCCGTGGGCGTACTCAACACCGGGGAGCTGTTTTTT. Amino acid sequence: CASSQKPVGVLNTGELFF.

As concerns this clone: Other DNA sequences in this sample translate to the same CDR3. The V call is TRBV5-1, the J call TRBJ2-2, with TRBD2 as a possible D gene (6 bases). The CDR3 covers 15 residues. With 0 bases removed from V and 1 base from J, the gap between germline ends came to 7 bases. Germline V gives CDR1 SGHRS, CDR2 YFSETQ. CDR3 nucleotide sequence: TGCGCCAGCAGCTTGGCCGGGGGGAACACCGGGGAGCTGTTTTTT. Protein sequence: CASSLAGGNTGELFF.

V is TRBV6-5 and J is TRBJ2-7; 7 nucleotides align to TRBD1. This CDR3 has 13 residues. Germline assignment: CDR1 MNHEY and CDR2 SVGAGI. V was clipped by 4 bases and J by 6 bases; unmatched bases: 6. The CDR3 sequence: CASSFGTAGEQYF. DNA of the CDR3: TGTGCCAGCAGTTTCGGGACAGCCGGCGAGCAGTACTTC.

This chain joins TRBV10-2 and TRBJ2-2, with D possibly matching TRBD1 (6 bases). Germline V gene sequence: CDR1 WSHSY, CDR2 SAAADI. This CDR3 has 12 amino acids. Trimming took off 11 bases at V and 3 bases at J, with 10 bases between the two ends. The chain's CDR3 is CAGTGYTGELFF. CDR3 DNA: TGCGCCGGCACAGGGTACACCGGGGAGCTGTTTTTT.

CDR3 sequence (DNA): TGCGCCAGCAGCCAAGACAGCTCCTACAATGAGCAGTTCTTC. Encoded protein: CASSQDSSYNEQFF. The chain couples TRBV4-3 to TRBJ2-1; D gene ambiguous. This CDR3 has 14 amino acids. Trimming left V 0 bases short and J 0 bases short, with 3 bases between. CDR1 and CDR2 (germline): LGHNA, YSLEER.

Only one count was recorded for this clone. The DNA is left out, because the CDR3 cannot be placed on it with certainty; the CDR3 is given as TCRdb lists it. V is TRBV21-1 and J is TRBJ2-2; TRBD1, the table's D call, was not compared with the DNA. TRBV21-1 is described as a pseudogene. The CDR3 is made up of 14 amino acids, end residues included. The CDR3 loop is CASKGGSGPGSCFF.

The chain is built from TRBV2 and TRBJ2-7; possibly TRBD1 for D (5 bases). The V gene lost 6 bases and the J gene lost 0 bases, with 9 bases spanning the gap. The CDR3 runs 13 residues. The germline V gene encodes CDR1 SNHLY and CDR2 FYNNEI. In nucleotides, the CDR3 is TGTGCCAGCAGGACAGTGGGCTCCTACGAGCAGTACTTC. It translates to CASRTVGSYEQYF.

The V call is TRBV7-2, the J call TRBJ1-1; 8 bases map to TRBD1. This CDR3 contains 14 residues. The V gene's germline CDR1 is SGHTA and CDR2 FQGNSA. After removal of 5 bases from V and 5 bases from J, the junction contained 7 bases not matched to a gene. CDR3 sequence (DNA): TGTGCCAGCAGCCAGCCAGGGGGCGCGACTGAAGCTTTCTTT. Its translation: CASSQPGGATEAFF.

This chain's CDR3 is CASSPRVSGGGTDTQYF. Written as DNA, the CDR3 is TGTGCCAGCAGTCCCCGGGTTAGCGGGGGGGGCACAGATACGCAGTATTTT. The J gene is TRBJ2-3, the V gene TRBV27; 11 nucleotides agree with TRBD2. The CDR3 contains 17 residues. Unmatched junction bases numbered 8, after V lost 5 bases and J lost 1 base. Germline loops: CDR1 MNHEY, CDR2 SMNVEV (reference sequence).

This clone has only one observation. The rearrangement joins TRBV7-2 to TRBJ1-6, with 7 bases that match TRBD1. CDR3 size: 15 residues. Trimming at V came to 1 base and at J to 7 bases, leaving 4 bases not matched to a gene. Germline CDR1 and CDR2: SGHTA and FQGNSA. CDR3 nucleotide sequence: TGTGCCAGCAGCTTAGGGGACAGCATCAATTCACCCCTCCACTTT. As protein: CASSLGDSINSPLHF.

The V and J genes are TRBV18 and TRBJ2-1, with 10 bases aligning to TRBD2. The CDR3 spans 15 residues. Trimming took 3 bases from V and 4 from J; bases not matched to a gene: 3. Germline loops: CDR1 KGHSH, CDR2 LQKENI. DNA for the CDR3: TGTGCCAGCTCACCGGGACTAGCGTTATACAATGAGCAGTTCTTC. Its translation is CASSPGLALYNEQFF.

The CDR3 reads CASSKTGGLETQYF. The CDR3 DNA reads as TGCGCCAGCAGCAAGACAGGGGGATTAGAGACCCAGTACTTC. The gene calls are TRBV5-1 and TRBJ2-5; 9 positions match TRBD1. Germline V gives CDR1 SGHRS, CDR2 YFSETQ. V lost 4 bases and J lost 4; bases outside the gene matches: 5. There are 14 residues in the CDR3.

The table lists this clone with a count of one. The J gene is TRBJ2-7, the V gene TRBV18, with 8 nucleotides matching TRBD2. In germline, CDR1 is KGHSH, CDR2 LQKENI. V lost 3 bases and J lost 6; bases outside the gene matches: 16. The CDR3 extends over 17 amino acids. The CDR3 region has the DNA TGTGCCAGCTCACCCGGGGGACCGGGACTAGAATTCTCCGAGCAGTACTTC. Protein product: CASSPGGPGLEFSEQYF. Full variable domain (missing parts from reference TRBV18 and TRBJ2-7): NAGVMQNPRHLVRRRGQEARLRCSPMKGHSHVYWYRQLPEEGLKFMVYLQKENIIDESGMPKERFSAEFPKEGPSILRIQQVVRGDSAAYFCASSPGGPGLEFSEQYFGPGTRLTVT.

The chain carries TRBV19 and TRBJ1-1; possibly TRBD1 for D (5 bases). V was cut by 1 base and J by 1 base, with 7 bases left in between. Germline-derived CDR1 and CDR2 are LNHDA and SQIVND (reference sequence). The CDR3 has 14 amino acids. CDR3 coding DNA: TGTGCCAGTAGTATAGCAGGGTGGAACACTGAAGCTTTCTTT. Amino acid sequence: CASSIAGWNTEAFF. The whole variable domain, filled in from reference TRBV19 and TRBJ1-1, reads DGGITQSPKYLFRKEGQNVTLSCEQNLNHDAMYWYRQDPGQGLRLIYYSQIVNDFQKGDIAEGYSVSREKKESFPLTVTSAQKNPTAFYLCASSIAGWNTEAFFGQGTRLTVV.

J is TRBJ2-1 and V is TRBV28; 10 positions agree with TRBD2. The germline gives CDR1 MDHEN, CDR2 SYDVKM. CDR3 size: 16 residues. Germline trimming cut 6 bases from V and 2 bases from J; bases unmatched to any gene: 7. CDR3 nucleotide sequence: TGTGCCAGCAGCACCCTAGCGGGGGTGACCTACAATGAGCAGTTCTTC. Its translation is CASSTLAGVTYNEQFF.

The chain employs TRBV5-1 and TRBJ2-2; TRBD1 matches 9 bases. J was trimmed by 1 base and V by 5 bases; bases with no gene match: 9. From germline, CDR1 is SGHRS and CDR2 YFSETQ. The CDR3 is made up of 17 amino acids. CDR3 DNA sequence: TGCGCCAGCAGAGTCCGGACAGGGGCCCAGAACACCGGGGAGCTGTTTTTT. Its protein product is CASRVRTGAQNTGELFF. Full variable domain (rest looked up from reference TRBV5-1 and TRBJ2-2): KAGVTQTPRYLIKTRGQQVTLSCSPISGHRSVSWYQQTPGQGLQFLFEYFSETQRNKGNFPGRFSGRQFSNSRSEMNVSTLELGDSALYLCASRVRTGAQNTGELFFGEGSRLTVL.

The chain employs TRBV28 and TRBJ2-5; D may be TRBD2 (6 bases). Germline CDR1 reads MDHEN; CDR2 reads SYDVKM. The CDR3 is made up of 19 amino acids. The V gene lost 6 bases and the J gene lost 0 bases, with 26 bases spanning the gap. CDR3 region: CASSAEGSKIAVNQETQYF. The CDR3 coding sequence is TGTGCCAGCAGCGCTGAGGGAAGCAAGATAGCGGTAAACCAAGAGACCCAGTACTTC.

This clone was observed a few times. The rearrangement joins TRBV2 to TRBJ1-2; 9 bases match TRBD1. Germline V gene data show CDR1 as SNHLY and CDR2 as FYNNEI. The ends lost 6 bases at V and 4 bases at J; junction bases unmatched: 6. CDR3 length: 14 residues. The CDR3 loop reads CASRADRGIYGYTF. DNA for the CDR3: TGTGCCAGCAGAGCGGACAGGGGAATCTATGGCTACACCTTC.

The chain employs TRBV12-3 or TRBV12-4 and TRBJ2-5, with no clear D. V lost 3 bases and J lost 3, with 5 bases in between. The CDR3 spans 12 residues. CDR3 coding DNA: TGTGCCAGCAGTTTTATAGAAGAGACCCAGTACTTC. It codes for CASSFIEETQYF.

V usage is TRBV6-6 and J usage is TRBJ2-7; 11 bases map to TRBD2. V gave up 6 bases and J gave up 3 bases; unmatched junction bases: 4. The germline V gene encodes CDR1 MNHNY and CDR2 SVGAGI (reference sequence). CDR3 length: 14 amino acids. The CDR3 spells CASRPGTSGYEQYF. CDR3 DNA: TGTGCCAGCAGACCCGGGACTAGCGGCTACGAGCAGTACTTC.

V gene TRBV10-2 combines with J gene TRBJ2-2; weak D call: TRBD1 (6 bases). V shed 4 bases and J shed 2 bases, with 11 bases lying between them. Germline values: CDR1 WSHSY, CDR2 SAAADI. The CDR3 totals 15 residues. CDR3 protein: CASSADRRNTGELFF. The CDR3 DNA sequence: TGCGCCAGCAGTGCTGACAGGCGTAACACCGGGGAGCTGTTTTTT.

The rearrangement joins TRBV3-1 (or the pseudogene TRBV3-2) to TRBJ2-7; D not certain. Deletions cut 0 bases from V and 2 bases from J, with 8 bases between. From germline, CDR1 is LGHDT and CDR2 YNNKEL (reference sequence). This CDR3 spans 14 amino acids. The CDR3 region is CASSQDEVAYEQYF. The CDR3 coding sequence is TGTGCCAGCAGCCAAGATGAGGTAGCCTACGAGCAGTACTTC.

The chain carries TRBV7-8 and TRBJ2-5; 7 nucleotides line up with TRBD1. Trimming removed 5 bases from V and 2 bases from J; junction bases left unmatched: 2. CDR3 size: 13 residues. Germline-derived CDR1 and CDR2 are SGHVS and FQNEAQ. The chain's CDR3 is CASSLGQQETQYF. In DNA, the CDR3 is TGTGCCAGCAGCCTGGGACAGCAAGAGACCCAGTACTTC.

The chain is built from TRBV6-1 and TRBJ1-1, with 10 bases that match TRBD1. The J segment lost 2 bases and the V segment lost 4 bases, leaving 7 bases of the junction unmatched. The CDR3 contains 16 residues. Per the germline V gene, CDR1 is MNHNS and CDR2 is SASEGT. The CDR3 here is CASSGTGGLLNTEAFF. The CDR3 DNA reads as TGTGCCAGCAGTGGGACAGGGGGTTTACTTAACACTGAAGCTTTCTTT.

The chain recombines TRBV18 with TRBJ1-6, with D hard to call. Germline assignment: CDR1 KGHSH and CDR2 LQKENI. This CDR3 is built from 16 residues. The V end was cut by 3 bases, the J end by 6 bases, with 15 bases between. Written as DNA, the CDR3 is TGTGCCAGCTCACCGGCGCTATCCACGGGTAATTCACCCCTCCACTTT. It encodes CASSPALSTGNSPLHF.

The chain couples TRBV2 to TRBJ2-6; TRBD1 matches at 9 bases. The V and J ends lost 6 bases and 0 bases, in that order; junction bases with no gene match: 9. This CDR3 has 18 amino acids. CDR1 is SNHLY, CDR2 FYNNEI, per germline. CDR3 bases: TGTGCCAGCAGATTCGACAGGGGGACCCGCTCTGGGGCCAACGTCCTGACTTTC. The encoded protein is CASRFDRGTRSGANVLTF.

This clone appeared a few times. The rearrangement uses TRBV18 and TRBJ1-5, with 7 positions matching TRBD1. Looked up from germline, CDR1 is KGHSH and CDR2 is LQKENI. The CDR3 covers 14 residues. V shed 3 bases, J shed 3 bases, and the junction held 2 bases outside the gene matches. Here the CDR3 DNA reads TGTGCCAGCTCACCCGGGACAGACAATCAGCCCCAGCATTTT. Its translation is CASSPGTDNQPQHF. Drawing the rest from reference TRBV18 and TRBJ1-5, the complete variable domain is NAGVMQNPRHLVRRRGQEARLRCSPMKGHSHVYWYRQLPEEGLKFMVYLQKENIIDESGMPKERFSAEFPKEGPSILRIQQVVRGDSAAYFCASSPGTDNQPQHFGDGTRLSIL.